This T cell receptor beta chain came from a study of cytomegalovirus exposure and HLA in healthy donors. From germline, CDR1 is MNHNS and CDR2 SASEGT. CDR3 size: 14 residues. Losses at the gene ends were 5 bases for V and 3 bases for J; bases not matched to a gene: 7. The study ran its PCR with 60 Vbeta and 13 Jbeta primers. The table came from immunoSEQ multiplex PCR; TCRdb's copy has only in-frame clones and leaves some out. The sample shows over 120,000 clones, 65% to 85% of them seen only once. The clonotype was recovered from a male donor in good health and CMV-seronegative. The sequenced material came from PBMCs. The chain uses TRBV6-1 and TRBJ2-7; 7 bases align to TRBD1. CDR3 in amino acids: CASSSGTAVYEQYF. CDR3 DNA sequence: TGTGCCAGCAGTTCGGGGACAGCAGTCTACGAGCAGTACTTC.